These 18 T cell receptor beta chains were sequenced from one sample in a study of T cell responses to AZD1222 COVID-19 vaccine. Clones were read by immunoSEQ multiplex PCR, and TCRdb kept only the in-frame ones, dropping some. The sample lists around 160,000 clones, about 88% occurring once. This sample comprised peripheral blood, obtained on day 0 of AZD1222 vaccination. These receptors came from an adult in good health.

The chain couples TRBV11-3 to TRBJ2-2; D is possibly TRBD1 or TRBD2 (6 bases each). The CDR3 spans 15 residues. V shed 5 bases and J shed 10 bases, with 20 bases lying between them. Germline lookup yields CDR1 SGHNT and CDR2 YENEEA. The chain's CDR3 is CASSLGSGAAEELFF. The CDR3, as DNA: TGTGCCAGCAGCCTGGGCTCGGGGGCGGCGGAGGAGCTGTTTTTT.

This clone appeared a single time. This rearrangement joins TRBV7-2 to TRBJ1-2; 10 bases align to TRBD1. The V gene end was trimmed by 0 bases and the J gene end by 3 bases; junction bases not matched to a gene: 7. The CDR3 runs to 17 residues. Per the germline V gene, CDR1 is SGHTA and CDR2 is FQGNSA. This CDR3 is CASSLAPGQGIDYGYTF. The CDR3 nucleotides are TGTGCCAGCAGCTTAGCCCCGGGACAGGGGATCGACTATGGCTACACCTTC.

V gene TRBV1 combines with J gene TRBJ1-2; the D call TRBD1 from the table was never checked on the DNA. TRBV1 is termed a pseudogene. The CDR3 loop spans 13 amino acids. The CDR3 region is CTSSQTRGDGYTF. In nucleotides, the CDR3 is TGCACCAGCAGCCAGACCAGGGGTGATGGCTACACCTTC.

This chain uses TRBV5-6 with TRBJ1-2; the match to TRBD1 covers 11 bases. J gave up 7 bases and V 4 bases, and 15 bases lay outside the gene matches. Germline CDR1 is SGHDT and CDR2 is YYEEEE. CDR3 length: 17 amino acids. This CDR3 is CASSTGPPGQGVGGYTF. The CDR3 nucleotides are TGTGCCAGCAGCACCGGACCCCCGGGACAGGGGGTAGGTGGCTACACCTTC.

Comments on this clone: The same CDR3 can be traced to other DNA sequences in this sample. V usage is TRBV7-2 and J usage is TRBJ2-1; 9 bases agree with TRBD2. The CDR3 is made up of 15 amino acids. The J segment lost 4 bases and the V segment lost 0 bases, leaving 1 base of the junction unmatched. Germline V gene lookup returns CDR1 SGHTA and CDR2 FQGNSA. In nucleotides, the CDR3 is TGTGCCAGCAGCTTAGCTAGCGGGGGATACAATGAGCAGTTCTTC. Protein product: CASSLASGGYNEQFF.

The V call is TRBV10-2, the J call TRBJ1-6, with D possibly TRBD1 on 6 matching bases. CDR1 and CDR2 from the germline V gene are WSHSY and SAAADI. CDR3 length: 13 residues. Trimming cost V 7 bases and J 7 bases, with 11 bases left between them. The CDR3 sequence: CASNRDTNSPLHF. The CDR3 DNA sequence: TGCGCCAGCAACAGGGACACGAATTCACCCCTCCACTTT.

The CDR3 nucleotides read TGTGCCAGTAGTATTGTGGCCGGGGATCGTGGCTACACCTTC. This codes for CASSIVAGDRGYTF. The genes are TRBV19 and TRBJ1-2; D unresolved. The CDR3 spans 14 residues. V was shortened by 3 bases and J by 7 bases, with 15 bases between the two germline ends. The germline V gene encodes CDR1 LNHDA and CDR2 SQIVND (reference sequence).

This clone came up a few times. This chain connects TRBV19 to TRBJ1-1, with D unresolved. In germline, CDR1 is LNHDA, CDR2 SQIVND (reference sequence). The CDR3 sequence is 13 residues long. Trimming stripped 7 bases from V and 2 bases from J, with 11 bases between. The CDR3 DNA is TGTGCCAGTATTGGACTCACAAACACTGAAGCTTTCTTT. Residues: CASIGLTNTEAFF.

The J gene is TRBJ1-2, the V gene TRBV11-2; 8 nucleotides match TRBD1. There are 15 residues in the CDR3. Per germline, CDR1 SGHAT and CDR2 FQNNGV. V shed 5 bases and J 7 bases; nucleotides not matched to a gene: 12. CDR3 in DNA: TGTGCCAGCAGCACCCTTAGGACAGGGATTATTGGCTACACCTTC. As protein: CASSTLRTGIIGYTF.

The chain joins TRBV5-1 to TRBJ2-7; no clear D gene. Germline V gene lookup returns CDR1 SGHRS and CDR2 YFSETQ. The CDR3 consists of 12 residues. V was pared by 2 bases and J by 0 bases, with 3 bases between. CDR3 amino acids: CASSLVSYEQYF. DNA for the CDR3: TGCGCCAGCAGCTTAGTCTCCTACGAGCAGTACTTC.

The V call is TRBV5-6, the J call TRBJ1-5, with D maybe TRBD1 (6 bases). In germline, CDR1 is SGHDT, CDR2 YYEEEE. Trimming shortened V by 5 bases and J by 6 bases, and 18 bases separated the two germline ends. The CDR3 runs 15 residues. The CDR3 reads CASSTWGGQGQPQHF. CDR3 DNA sequence: TGTGCCAGCAGTACCTGGGGGGGCCAGGGTCAGCCCCAGCATTTT.

The chain has TRBV27 and TRBJ1-2, with 8 bases matching TRBD1. CDR3 length: 15 residues. CDR1 is MNHEY and CDR2 is SMNVEV in the germline V gene (reference sequence). The V and J ends lost 2 bases and 2 bases, in that order; junction bases with no gene match: 4. CDR3 nucleotide sequence: TGTGCCAGCAGTTTAGGACAGGGAGGAAACTATGGCTACACCTTC. Translating it yields CASSLGQGGNYGYTF.

This chain joins TRBV18 and TRBJ1-1; 7 nucleotides match TRBD1. CDR3 size: 15 residues. CDR1 is KGHSH and CDR2 is LQKENI in the germline V gene. The V segment lost 1 base and the J segment 4 bases; nucleotides outside the gene matches: 6. CDR3 nucleotide sequence: TGTGCCAGCTCACCACGAGAGACAGGGAGCACTGAAGCTTTCTTT. Translation gives CASSPRETGSTEAFF.

This clone turned up a few times. CDR3 residues: CASSLATHNEQFF. CDR3 DNA: TGTGCCAGCTCCCTAGCGACACACAATGAGCAGTTCTTC. V and J are TRBV27 and TRBJ2-1, with a tentative D call TRBD2 (6 bases). Trimming took 8 bases from V and 5 from J, leaving 13 bases between them. This CDR3 is built from 13 residues. Germline V gives CDR1 MNHEY, CDR2 SMNVEV (reference sequence).

The chain is built from TRBV11-2 and TRBJ1-2; the D gene is possibly TRBD1 (5 bases). The V gene lost 0 bases and the J gene lost 4 bases, with 12 bases spanning the gap. The germline V gene encodes CDR1 SGHAT and CDR2 FQNNGV. This CDR3 has 15 residues. CDR3 residues: CASSLDHSGTYGYTF. CDR3 sequence (DNA): TGTGCCAGCAGCTTAGATCATTCAGGGACCTATGGCTACACCTTC.

The J gene is TRBJ2-7, the V gene TRBV7-9, with 10 bases identical to TRBD1. The junction had 5 bases not matched to a gene; V was cut back by 4 bases and J by 2 bases. Germline-derived CDR1 and CDR2 are SEHNR and FQNEAQ (reference sequence). The CDR3 spans 15 residues. The CDR3 DNA sequence: TGTGCCAGCAGCTATGGGACAGGGGCGACCTACGAGCAGTACTTC. This encodes CASSYGTGATYEQYF.

V usage is TRBV6-1 and J usage is TRBJ2-3, with 8 bases that match TRBD1. V dropped 3 bases and J dropped 3; count of bases not matched to a gene: 5. The CDR3 length is 15 residues. Germline CDR1 is MNHNS and CDR2 is SASEGT. CDR3: CASSDPTGVTDTQYF. The CDR3, as DNA: TGTGCCAGCAGTGACCCGACAGGGGTAACAGATACGCAGTATTTT.

The chain has TRBV15 and TRBJ1-4, with D unclear. This CDR3 is built from 15 residues. V was cut by 5 bases and J by 4 bases, with 14 bases left in between. Germline V lookup: CDR1 LNHNV, CDR2 YYDKDF (reference sequence). CDR3 DNA sequence: TGTGCCACCAGCGAGATGGCAGCGAATAATGAAAAACTGTTTTTT. It encodes CATSEMAANNEKLFF.